Described below is a single T cell receptor (beta chain) sequence and its context. The sample is drawn from a study of CD8+CD57+ T cells in acquired aplastic anemia. It was genomic DNA that served as the template for profiling TCR beta VDJ and CDR3. TCRdb reanalysed the reads using MiXCR and keeps one entry per CDR3 protein. The data show hundreds of thousands of distinct CDR3 sequences, about 70% seen once. The CDR3 consists of 15 residues. Germline values: CDR1 SGHTA, CDR2 FQGTGA. Trimming took off 4 bases at V and 5 bases at J, with 16 bases between the two ends. This TCR was sampled from a human donor in good health, serving as a control. Input material: sorted CD4+, CD8+, or CD8+CD57+ T cells (not recorded which) from PBMCs. V is TRBV7-3 and J is TRBJ2-3, with D possibly being TRBD2 (7 bases). In nucleotides, the CDR3 is TGTGCCAGCAGCTGGTGGGGAGGGGGTGGAGATACGCAGTATTTT. It specifies CASSWWGGGGDTQYF.